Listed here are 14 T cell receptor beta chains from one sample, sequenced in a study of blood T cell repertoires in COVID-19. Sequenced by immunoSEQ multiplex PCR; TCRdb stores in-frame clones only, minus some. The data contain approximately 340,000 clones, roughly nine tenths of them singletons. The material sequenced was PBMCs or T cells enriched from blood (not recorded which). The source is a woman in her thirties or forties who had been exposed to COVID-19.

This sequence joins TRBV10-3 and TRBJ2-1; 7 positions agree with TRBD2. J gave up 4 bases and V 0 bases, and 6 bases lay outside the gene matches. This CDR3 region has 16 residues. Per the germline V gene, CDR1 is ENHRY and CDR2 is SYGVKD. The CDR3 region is CAISESQGGNYNEQFF. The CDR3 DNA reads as TGTGCCATCAGTGAGTCGCAGGGAGGGAATTACAATGAGCAGTTCTTC.

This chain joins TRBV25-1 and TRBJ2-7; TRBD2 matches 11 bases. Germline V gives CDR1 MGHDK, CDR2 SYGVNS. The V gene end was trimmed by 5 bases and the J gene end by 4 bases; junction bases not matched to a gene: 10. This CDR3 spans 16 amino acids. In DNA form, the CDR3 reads TGTGCCAGCAGTAGGTCTAGCGGGGGGTCCTCTTACGAGCAGTACTTC. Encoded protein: CASSRSSGGSSYEQYF.

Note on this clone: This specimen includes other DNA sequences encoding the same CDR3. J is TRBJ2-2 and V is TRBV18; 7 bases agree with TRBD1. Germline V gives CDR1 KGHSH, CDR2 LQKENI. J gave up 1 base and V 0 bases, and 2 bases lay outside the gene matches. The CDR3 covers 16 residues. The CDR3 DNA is TGTGCCAGCTCACCACCAGGGGGCAGGAACACCGGGGAGCTGTTTTTT. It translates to CASSPPGGRNTGELFF.

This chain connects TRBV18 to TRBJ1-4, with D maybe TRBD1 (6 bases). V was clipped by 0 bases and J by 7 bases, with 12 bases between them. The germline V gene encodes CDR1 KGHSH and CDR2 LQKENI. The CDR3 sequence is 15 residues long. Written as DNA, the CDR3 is TGTGCCAGCTCACCACCGGGCAGGGGCGGTGAAAAACTGTTTTTT. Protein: CASSPPGRGGEKLFF.

The chain's CDR3 is CASSQETGGNYEQYF. CDR3 nucleotides: TGCGCCAGCAGCCAGGAGACAGGGGGGAACTACGAGCAGTACTTC. The chain has TRBV4-1 and TRBJ2-7, with TRBD1 identical over 9 bases. This CDR3 region has 15 residues. CDR1 MGHRA and CDR2 YSYEKL come from the germline V gene. J was trimmed by 3 bases and V by 3 bases; bases with no gene match: 6.

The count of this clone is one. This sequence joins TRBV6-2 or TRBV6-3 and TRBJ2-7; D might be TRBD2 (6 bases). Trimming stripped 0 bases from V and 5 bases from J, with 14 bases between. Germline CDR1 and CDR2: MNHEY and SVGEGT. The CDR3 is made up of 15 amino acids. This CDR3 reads CASSYSGGFVNEQYF. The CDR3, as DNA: TGTGCCAGCAGTTACTCTGGAGGGTTCGTCAACGAGCAGTACTTC.

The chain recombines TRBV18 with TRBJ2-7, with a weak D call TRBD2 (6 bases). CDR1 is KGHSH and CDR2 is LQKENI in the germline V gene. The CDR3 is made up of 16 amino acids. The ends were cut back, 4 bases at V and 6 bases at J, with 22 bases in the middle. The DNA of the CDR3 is TGTGCCAGCTCACGCAATAGCGCGGGGAGCTCACTCGAGCAGTACTTC. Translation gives CASSRNSAGSSLEQYF.

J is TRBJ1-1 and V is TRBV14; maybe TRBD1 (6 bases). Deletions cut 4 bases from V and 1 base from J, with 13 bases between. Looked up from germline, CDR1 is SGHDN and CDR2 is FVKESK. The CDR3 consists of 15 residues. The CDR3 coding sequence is TGTGCCAGCAGCCCGAGGACAGCCAGGAACACTGAAGCTTTCTTT. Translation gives CASSPRTARNTEAFF.

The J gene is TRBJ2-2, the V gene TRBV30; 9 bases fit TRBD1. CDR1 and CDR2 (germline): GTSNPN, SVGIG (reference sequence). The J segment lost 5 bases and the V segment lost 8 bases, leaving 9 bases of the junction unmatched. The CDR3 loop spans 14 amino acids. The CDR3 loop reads CAGSQQGATGELFF. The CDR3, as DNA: TGTGCCGGGTCGCAACAGGGGGCTACCGGGGAGCTGTTTTTT.

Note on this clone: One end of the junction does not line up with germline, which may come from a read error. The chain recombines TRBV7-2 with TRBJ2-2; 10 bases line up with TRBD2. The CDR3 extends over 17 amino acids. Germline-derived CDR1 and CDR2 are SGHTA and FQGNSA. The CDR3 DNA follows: TGTGCCAGCAGCTTAGCCGGGACTAGCGAGAACACCGAGGAGCTGTTTTTT. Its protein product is CASSLAGTSENTEELFF.

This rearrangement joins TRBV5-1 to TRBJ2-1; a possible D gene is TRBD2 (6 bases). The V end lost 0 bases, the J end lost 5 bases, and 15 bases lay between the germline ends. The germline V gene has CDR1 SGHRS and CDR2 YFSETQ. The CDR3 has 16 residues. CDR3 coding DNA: TGCGCCAGCAGCTTGGGGACGGCGGGAAGAGACAATGAGCAGTTCTTC. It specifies CASSLGTAGRDNEQFF.

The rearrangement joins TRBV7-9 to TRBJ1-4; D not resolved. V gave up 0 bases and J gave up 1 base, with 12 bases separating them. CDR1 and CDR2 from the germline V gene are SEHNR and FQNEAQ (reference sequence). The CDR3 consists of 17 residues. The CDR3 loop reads CASSLARGQQTNEKLFF. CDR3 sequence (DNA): TGTGCCAGCAGCTTAGCGCGAGGGCAGCAAACTAATGAAAAACTGTTTTTT.

CDR3 in amino acids: CASSLYTGTNYGYTF. The CDR3 nucleotides are TGTGCCAGCAGCTTATACACAGGGACGAACTATGGCTACACCTTC. This sequence joins TRBV5-4 and TRBJ1-2; perhaps TRBD1 as D (6 bases). The germline V and J ends were trimmed by 2 bases and 2 bases, with 13 bases remaining between them. CDR1 and CDR2 (germline): SGHNT, YYREEE (reference sequence). The CDR3 is 15 amino acids.

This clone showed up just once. CDR3 region: CASSQRQGNTEAFF. Here the CDR3 DNA reads TGTGCCAGCAGTCAGCGACAGGGGAACACTGAAGCTTTCTTT. The gene calls are TRBV6-2 or TRBV6-3 and TRBJ1-1; 7 positions agree with TRBD1. With 5 bases clipped from V and 1 base from J, the junction kept 4 bases outside the gene matches. The CDR3 is 14 residues long. The V gene's germline CDR1 is MNHEY and CDR2 SVGEGT.